This T cell receptor beta chain emerged from a study of radiotherapy plus CTLA-4 blockade in lung cancer. Study-wide context: Objective responses emerged in 18% of patients, and roughly 30% attained disease control. Overall study findings and caveats: Radiotherapy plus ipilimumab was followed by expansion in blood of tumor-derived TCR clones. Strongest reported response predictors: early blood clone changes and post-radiation interferon-beta.

The ends lost 6 bases at V and 7 bases at J; junction bases unmatched: 15. The CDR3 runs to 16 residues. Germline V gene sequence: CDR1 KGHSH, CDR2 LQKENI. Generated by immunoSEQ multiplex PCR, the TCRdb table keeps only in-frame clones and is missing some. The table includes 120,000 or so clones, around 89% detected once. This clone was detected only once. Its antigen is undetermined. This sequence was found in a human donor with non-small cell lung cancer that progressed on radiotherapy plus ipilimumab. The chain carries TRBV18 and TRBJ2-7, with 10 positions matching TRBD2. The sample consisted of peripheral blood, taken from a patient treated with radiotherapy plus ipilimumab. CDR3 nucleotide sequence: TGTGCCAGCTCGCCCGCCCTAGCGGGAGACCGCTGGGAGCAGTACTTC. Encoded protein: CASSPALAGDRWEQYF. Full variable domain (missing parts from reference TRBV18 and TRBJ2-7): NAGVMQNPRHLVRRRGQEARLRCSPMKGHSHVYWYRQLPEEGLKFMVYLQKENIIDESGMPKERFSAEFPKEGPSILRIQQVVRGDSAAYFCASSPALAGDRWEQYFGPGTRLTVT.